This T cell receptor (beta chain) was sequenced for a study of blood T cell repertoires in COVID-19. Study-level information: The analysed material was cDNA or gDNA that came from T cells, B-cell-depleted T cells, or PBMCs.

Seattle participants joined during active infection and were tracked over time. The CDR3 totals 17 residues. V shed 1 base, J shed 3 bases, and the junction held 6 bases outside the gene matches. Germline V gene lookup returns CDR1 MDHEN and CDR2 SYDVKM. Source study methods: For nucleated cells, counts were estimated from reference gene primer amplification. Some clones are missing from TCRdb's copy, which holds only in-frame ones; the method was immunoSEQ multiplex PCR. From that table come the V and J calls and clone size; the DNA was used to work out D and trimming. The sample has 170,000 or so clones, around 90% seen once.

The sample taken for sequencing was peripheral blood. The J gene is TRBJ1-6, the V gene TRBV28; 7 bases agree with TRBD1. The receptor comes from a man aged 55 to 69 with COVID-19, enrolled during active disease. DNA for the CDR3: TGTGCCAGCAGTTTATCGGGACAGCGAATCTATAATTCACCCCTCCACTTT. The encoded protein is CASSLSGQRIYNSPLHF. Based on the CDR3 plus reference TRBV28 and TRBJ1-6, the full variable domain is DVKVTQSSRYLVKRTGEKVFLECVQDMDHENMFWYRQDPGLGLRLIYFSYDVKMKEKGDIPEGYSVSREKKERFSLILESASTNQTSMYLCASSLSGQRIYNSPLHFGNGTRLTVT.